The rows below give T cell receptor beta chains drawn from one sample of a study of blood T cell repertoires in COVID-19. Clones were read by immunoSEQ multiplex PCR, and TCRdb kept only the in-frame ones, dropping some. The repertoire holds approximately 250,000 clones, with less than 90% as singletons. Sequenced: peripheral blood. The receptors derive from a woman aged 40 to 50 who had recovered from COVID-19. Both conserved end residues are part of each CDR3. Fields, in order: J gene, V gene, clone size, D gene, CDR3 protein, CDR3 DNA. The D gene is left open where the match is weak. A row's size may be missing; if present it is once, few, many or a size class.

TRBJ1-4 | TRBV12-3/TRBV12-4 | . | TRBD1 | CASKGTVNEKLFF | TGTGCCAGCAAGGGGACAGTTAATGAAAAACTGTTTTTT
TRBJ2-3 | TRBV6-5 | . | TRBD2 | CASSLAGGTDTQYF | TGTGCCAGCAGCCTAGCGGGGGGCACAGATACGCAGTATTTT
TRBJ2-1 | TRBV28 | . | TRBD2 | CASRRTSGGIDEQFF | TGTGCCAGCAGGCGGACTAGCGGGGGGATAGATGAGCAGTTCTTC
TRBJ1-2 | TRBV19 | . | TRBD1 | CASSKGQGDGYTF | TGTGCCAGTAGTAAAGGACAGGGCGATGGCTACACCTTC
TRBJ2-5 | TRBV18 | few | TRBD1 | CASSPGDRLFAETQYF | TGTGCCAGCTCACCAGGGGACAGGCTTTTCGCAGAGACCCAGTACTTC
TRBJ2-7 | TRBV5-1 | . | . | CASSRRHPGDEQYF | TGCGCCAGCAGCCGCAGACATCCGGGGGACGAGCAGTACTTC
TRBJ1-2 | TRBV7-9 | . | TRBD1 | CASSRDLTGGGGYTF | TGTGCCAGCAGCCGAGATCTAACAGGGGGAGGCGGCTACACCTTC
TRBJ2-2 | TRBV11-2 | few | TRBD2 | CASSHEPLAGGLDTGELFF | TGTGCCAGCAGCCATGAACCACTAGCGGGGGGGCTAGACACCGGGGAGCTGTTTTTT
TRBJ2-3 | TRBV5-1 | . | TRBD1 | CASSLRTGGEDTQYF | TGCGCCAGCAGCCTGAGGACAGGGGGGGAAGATACGCAGTATTTT
TRBJ1-3 | TRBV6-5 | . | . | CASSYRHGGEGNTIYF | TGTGCCAGCAGTTACCGACACGGCGGGGAGGGAAACACCATATATTTT
TRBJ1-2 | TRBV5-1 | . | TRBD1 | CASSFGQGATGYTF | TGCGCCAGCAGCTTCGGACAGGGGGCGACTGGCTACACCTTC
TRBJ2-7 | TRBV6-5 | . | TRBD1 | CASRDRDSGAF | TGTGCCAGCAGGGACCGGGACAGTGGGGCCTTC
TRBJ1-2 | TRBV5-1 | . | . | CASSPDGSGYGYTF | TGCGCCAGCAGCCCTGACGGTTCGGGCTATGGCTACACCTTC
TRBJ1-6 | TRBV2 | . | . | CASSREGMGSPLHF | TGTGCCAGCAGCAGGGAGGGGATGGGATCACCCCTCCACTTT
TRBJ1-3 | TRBV28 | . | . | CASSLRSGLLSGNTIYF | TGTGCCAGCAGTTTAAGGAGCGGCCTACTCTCTGGAAACACCATATATTTT
TRBJ2-2 | TRBV6-5 | . | . | CASSYAGPATGELFF | TGTGCCAGCAGTTACGCGGGACCAGCAACCGGGGAGCTGTTTTTT
TRBJ1-5 | TRBV28 | . | . | CASSTGSISSNQPQHF | TGTGCCAGCAGTACAGGGTCTATTTCTTCCAATCAGCCCCAGCATTTT
TRBJ1-4 | TRBV3-1/TRBV3-2 | . | . | CASSQTLTGEKLFF | TGTGCCAGCAGCCAAACGCTGACTGGTGAAAAACTGTTTTTT
TRBJ2-1 | TRBV6-4 | . | TRBD2 | CASSSPGLAGDHHNEQFF | TGTGCCAGCAGTTCCCCCGGACTAGCGGGGGACCACCACAATGAGCAGTTCTTC
TRBJ1-6 | TRBV7-8 | . | TRBD1 | CASRPTGGESPLHF | TGTGCCAGCAGGCCCACAGGGGGGGAATCACCCCTCCACTTT
TRBJ1-1 | TRBV3-1/TRBV3-2 | . | TRBD1 | CASSQPRGELTEAFF | TGTGCCAGCAGCCAACCCAGGGGGGAGTTGACTGAAGCTTTCTTT
TRBJ1-6 | TRBV27 | few | . | CASSSTYNSPLHF | TGTGCCAGCAGTTCCACCTATAATTCACCCCTCCACTTT
TRBJ2-5 | TRBV2 | . | TRBD1 | CASSGTEETQYF | TGTGCCAGTTCCGGGACAGAAGAGACCCAGTACTTC
TRBJ1-5 | TRBV19 | once | . | CATLDSPNSNQPQHF | TGTGCCACACTCGACAGTCCCAATAGCAATCAGCCCCAGCATTTT
TRBJ1-5 | TRBV6-4 | few | . | CASSDRASGPQHF | TGTGCCAGCAGTGACCGGGCCAGCGGGCCCCAGCATTTT
TRBJ2-5 | TRBV11-3 | . | TRBD1 | CASSRGPGQTEETQYF | TGTGCCAGCAGCCGAGGACCGGGACAGACAGAAGAGACCCAGTACTTC
TRBJ2-7 | TRBV27 | . | TRBD2 | CASRAGGGVTSYEQYF | TGTGCCAGCAGGGCCGGCGGGGGGGTAACAAGCTACGAGCAGTACTTC
TRBJ2-7 | TRBV5-5 | . | . | CASSYQGANEQYF | TGTGCCAGCAGCTACCAGGGCGCAAACGAGCAGTACTTC
TRBJ1-3 | TRBV6-1 | . | . | CASSEGRVGNTIYF | TGTGCCAGCAGTGAAGGCAGGGTCGGAAACACCATATATTTT
TRBJ1-4 | TRBV5-1 | once | . | CASRQEPNEKLFF | TGCGCCAGTCGACAGGAACCTAATGAAAAACTGTTTTTT
TRBJ2-2 | TRBV5-1 | . | TRBD2 | CASSGINPGQGLAGGSTGELFF | TGCGCCAGCAGCGGAATCAATCCGGGACAGGGACTAGCGGGCGGGAGCACCGGGGAGCTGTTTTTT
TRBJ2-5 | TRBV5-1 | . | TRBD2 | CASSTGGGAMETQYF | TGCGCCAGCAGCACCGGCGGGGGGGCCATGGAGACCCAGTACTTC
TRBJ1-4 | TRBV5-1 | . | TRBD1 | CASTSSGTANEKLFF | TGCGCCAGTACCTCTAGTGGGACAGCAAATGAAAAACTGTTTTTT
TRBJ1-5 | TRBV5-6 | . | TRBD1 | CASSRTGLDNQPQHF | TGTGCCAGCAGCCGGACAGGGTTGGATAATCAGCCCCAGCATTTT
TRBJ2-2 | TRBV5-1 | . | . | CASSVAQGSGELFF | TGCGCCAGCAGCGTAGCTCAGGGTTCCGGGGAGCTGTTTTTT
TRBJ2-5 | TRBV25-1 | once | TRBD2 | CASSEGLAGGRETQYF | TGTGCCAGCAGTGAAGGGTTAGCGGGGGGGCGGGAGACCCAGTACTTC
TRBJ2-3 | TRBV11-3 | . | TRBD1 | CASSQHRGADTQYF | TGTGCCAGCAGCCAGCACAGGGGCGCAGATACGCAGTATTTT
TRBJ1-5 | TRBV7-6 | . | TRBD1 | CASSFGDRPHNQPQHF | TGTGCCAGCAGCTTCGGGGACAGGCCCCACAATCAGCCCCAGCATTTT
TRBJ1-1 | TRBV7-9 | . | . | CASSSTSFGTEAFF | TGTGCCAGCAGCTCAACCTCTTTCGGGACTGAAGCTTTCTTT
TRBJ1-1 | TRBV6-5 | . | . | CASTGRGTEAFF | TGTGCCAGCACGGGGAGGGGCACTGAAGCTTTCTTT
TRBJ2-2 | TRBV5-1 | few | . | CASSLAVPTGELFF | TGCGCCAGCAGCTTGGCCGTCCCCACCGGGGAGCTGTTTTTT
TRBJ1-4 | TRBV2 | few | . | CASSKTEGKLFF | TGTGCCAGCAGCAAAACTGAGGGAAAACTGTTTTTT
TRBJ1-4 | TRBV5-1 | . | . | CASSWEGVNEKLFF | TGCGCCAGCAGCTGGGAGGGGGTTAATGAAAAACTGTTTTTT
TRBJ1-2 | TRBV19 | . | . | CASSNLGRGYTF | TGTGCCAGTAGTAACCTCGGGAGGGGCTACACCTTC
TRBJ1-1 | TRBV5-1 | . | . | CASSLGAGNTEAFF | TGCGCCAGCAGCTTGGGCGCGGGAAACACTGAAGCTTTCTTT
TRBJ1-5 | TRBV2 | . | . | CASSDAGFNQPQHF | TGTGCCAGCAGTGACGCCGGGTTTAATCAGCCCCAGCATTTT
TRBJ2-7 | TRBV5-6 | . | TRBD1 | CASSPDRGNYEQYF | TGTGCCAGCAGCCCAGACAGGGGGAACTACGAGCAGTACTTC
TRBJ2-5 | TRBV2 | . | . | CASRSTPQETQYF | TGTGCCAGCAGGTCGACACCACAAGAGACCCAGTACTTC
TRBJ2-3 | TRBV19 | . | . | CASSYGGTSTDTQYF | TGTGCCAGTAGTTACGGAGGAACTAGCACAGATACGCAGTATTTT
TRBJ2-3 | TRBV7-3 | . | . | CASSSGQNTDTQYF | TGTGCCAGCAGCTCCGGACAGAACACAGATACGCAGTATTTT
TRBJ2-1 | TRBV6-5 | once | TRBD1 | CASSSRGYVNEQFF | TGTGCCAGCAGTTCCAGGGGGTACGTTAATGAGCAGTTCTTC
TRBJ2-5 | TRBV24-1 | . | . | CATEGAGKTQYF | TGTGCCACCGAGGGGGCGGGAAAGACCCAGTACTTC
TRBJ1-5 | TRBV6-2/TRBV6-3 | . | TRBD1 | CASSTRTGTGSNQPQHF | TGTGCCAGCAGTACGAGAACCGGGACAGGGAGCAATCAGCCCCAGCATTTT
TRBJ1-2 | TRBV14 | . | . | CASSQDANYGYTF | TGTGCCAGCAGCCAAGACGCTAACTATGGCTACACCTTC
TRBJ1-4 | TRBV5-1 | . | . | CASSYSSATNEKLFF | TGCGCCAGCAGCTATTCATCAGCAACTAATGAAAAACTGTTTTTT
TRBJ1-1 | TRBV10-3 | . | . | CAISEPRASAEAFF | TGTGCCATCAGTGAGCCTCGCGCCTCGGCTGAAGCTTTCTTT
TRBJ1-1 | TRBV7-9 | . | . | CASSDGTKGNTEAFF | TGTGCCAGCAGCGACGGGACAAAAGGGAACACTGAAGCTTTCTTT
TRBJ1-2 | TRBV27 | . | TRBD1 | CASSLSSQGAARGGYTF | TGTGCCAGCAGTTTAAGTTCGCAGGGGGCTGCTCGGGGTGGCTACACCTTC
TRBJ1-4 | TRBV7-9 | . | TRBD1 | CASSLTGTTNEKLFF | TGTGCCAGCAGCTTGACAGGGACAACTAATGAAAAACTGTTTTTT
TRBJ1-1 | TRBV5-4 | . | . | CASSLTGVNTEAFF | TGTGCCAGCAGCTTGACAGGCGTGAACACTGAAGCTTTCTTT